These T cell receptor beta chains were read from a single sample in a study of blood T cell repertoires in COVID-19. Sequencing was performed with immunoSEQ multiplex PCR; in TCRdb, only in-frame clones are kept and a portion is missing. Altogether about 270,000 clones are present, around nine tenths being singletons, with the ten largest covering around 8.8%. The sequencing input was peripheral blood. The source of these receptors is a man aged 35 to 55 with active or convalescent COVID-19. Both conserved end residues are part of each CDR3. Fields, in order: J gene, clone size, D gene, V gene, CDR3 protein, CDR3 DNA. A D gene is named only where the DNA matches it firmly. Size values are once, few and many counts, or a class for expanded clones, and some rows have none.

j_gene: TRBJ2-5
abundance: .
d_gene: .
v_gene: TRBV4-1
CDR3aa: CASSPFGGETQYF
CDR3nt: TGCGCCAGCAGCCCCTTTGGGGGGGAGACCCAGTACTTC

j_gene: TRBJ2-7
abundance: .
d_gene: TRBD2
v_gene: TRBV28
CDR3aa: CASRLTSDRSYEQYF
CDR3nt: TGTGCCAGCAGGCTGACTAGCGATCGCTCCTACGAGCAGTACTTC

j_gene: TRBJ1-1
abundance: .
d_gene: .
v_gene: TRBV5-5
CDR3aa: CASSLDSTEAFF
CDR3nt: TGTGCCAGCAGCTTGGACAGCACTGAAGCTTTCTTT

j_gene: TRBJ1-2
abundance: once
d_gene: .
v_gene: TRBV28
CDR3aa: CASSLTAGQGRGGYTF
CDR3nt: TGTGCCAGCAGTTTGACCGCGGGGCAGGGGAGGGGTGGCTACACCTTC

j_gene: TRBJ2-5
abundance: .
d_gene: TRBD1
v_gene: TRBV5-4
CDR3aa: CASNPDRVRETQYF
CDR3nt: TGTGCCAGCAATCCGGACAGGGTACGAGAGACCCAGTACTTC

j_gene: TRBJ2-2
abundance: few
d_gene: .
v_gene: TRBV5-1
CDR3aa: CASSLGGANTGELFF
CDR3nt: TGCGCCAGCAGCTTGGGGGGAGCGAACACCGGGGAGCTGTTTTTT

j_gene: TRBJ1-4
abundance: few
d_gene: TRBD1
v_gene: TRBV25-1
CDR3aa: CASSEGQINEKLFF
CDR3nt: TGTGCCAGCAGTGAGGGACAGATTAATGAAAAACTGTTTTTT

j_gene: TRBJ1-1
abundance: once
d_gene: TRBD1
v_gene: TRBV18
CDR3aa: CASSNAGGTEAFF
CDR3nt: TGTGCCAGCTCAAATGCAGGGGGCACTGAAGCTTTCTTT

j_gene: TRBJ1-5
abundance: .
d_gene: TRBD1
v_gene: TRBV24-1
CDR3aa: CATQEGTAECQPQHF
CDR3nt: TGTGCCACCCAAGAAGGGACAGCGGAGTGTCAGCCCCAGCATTTT

j_gene: TRBJ2-3
abundance: .
d_gene: TRBD2
v_gene: TRBV11-2
CDR3aa: CASRFGGEGPDTQYF
CDR3nt: TGTGCCAGCAGATTTGGGGGGGAGGGACCAGATACGCAGTATTTT

j_gene: TRBJ2-7
abundance: .
d_gene: .
v_gene: TRBV7-9
CDR3aa: CASSFGTGLHEQYF
CDR3nt: TGTGCCAGCAGCTTCGGAACGGGACTGCACGAGCAGTACTTC

j_gene: TRBJ2-1
abundance: .
d_gene: .
v_gene: TRBV11-2
CDR3aa: CASSFHGSSYNEQFF
CDR3nt: TGTGCCAGCAGCTTCCATGGGAGCTCCTACAATGAGCAGTTCTTC

j_gene: TRBJ1-5
abundance: .
d_gene: .
v_gene: TRBV6-5
CDR3aa: CASTPPGGSNQPQHF
CDR3nt: TGTGCCAGCACCCCCCCGGGGGGGAGCAATCAGCCCCAGCATTTT

j_gene: TRBJ2-1
abundance: once
d_gene: TRBD2
v_gene: TRBV29-1
CDR3aa: CSARPGGSLAGTSYNEQFF
CDR3nt: TGCAGCGCCCGCCCCGGGGGGTCTCTAGCGGGGACCTCCTACAATGAGCAGTTCTTC

j_gene: TRBJ1-5
abundance: .
d_gene: .
v_gene: TRBV24-1
CDR3aa: CATPAVGRINQPQHF
CDR3nt: TGTGCCACCCCCGCGGTAGGGAGGATCAATCAGCCCCAGCATTTT

j_gene: TRBJ1-6
abundance: .
d_gene: TRBD1
v_gene: TRBV14
CDR3aa: CASSQVQGVSPLHF
CDR3nt: TGTGCCAGCAGCCAAGTACAGGGGGTTTCACCCCTCCACTTT

j_gene: TRBJ1-2
abundance: .
d_gene: .
v_gene: TRBV2
CDR3aa: CARRGIVSGGGYTF
CDR3nt: TGTGCCAGACGGGGAATTGTCTCGGGGGGCGGCTACACCTTC

j_gene: TRBJ1-5
abundance: once
d_gene: TRBD1
v_gene: TRBV27
CDR3aa: CASSFRQGDQPQHF
CDR3nt: TGTGCCAGCAGTTTCAGACAGGGCGATCAGCCCCAGCATTTT

j_gene: TRBJ2-5
abundance: .
d_gene: TRBD1
v_gene: TRBV28
CDR3aa: CASRGQGPQETQYF
CDR3nt: TGTGCCAGCAGGGGACAGGGGCCCCAAGAGACCCAGTACTTC

j_gene: TRBJ2-3
abundance: .
d_gene: TRBD2
v_gene: TRBV3-1/TRBV3-2
CDR3aa: CASSYRAGRADTQYF
CDR3nt: TGTGCCAGCAGCTACCGGGCCGGGAGGGCAGATACGCAGTATTTT

j_gene: TRBJ2-4
abundance: .
d_gene: .
v_gene: TRBV5-1
CDR3aa: CASSPGSGLGDIQYF
CDR3nt: TGCGCCAGCAGCCCGGGTTCGGGACTGGGAGACATTCAGTACTTC

j_gene: TRBJ2-5
abundance: once
d_gene: .
v_gene: TRBV7-9
CDR3aa: CASSRDIISSQTQYF
CDR3nt: TGTGCCAGCAGCCGGGACATTATCTCCTCTCAGACCCAGTACTTC

j_gene: TRBJ2-1
abundance: .
d_gene: .
v_gene: TRBV3-1/TRBV3-2
CDR3aa: CASSQAGEVNEQFF
CDR3nt: TGTGCCAGCAGCCAAGCGGGAGAGGTCAATGAGCAGTTCTTC

j_gene: TRBJ2-1
abundance: .
d_gene: .
v_gene: TRBV7-9
CDR3aa: CASSLADEQFF
CDR3nt: TGTGCCAGCAGCTTGGCGGATGAGCAGTTCTTC

j_gene: TRBJ2-5
abundance: once
d_gene: .
v_gene: TRBV19
CDR3aa: CASSIGSQETQYF
CDR3nt: TGTGCCAGTAGTATTGGCAGCCAAGAGACCCAGTACTTC

j_gene: TRBJ1-5
abundance: .
d_gene: TRBD1
v_gene: TRBV30
CDR3aa: CAWSVGRGARYSNQPQHF
CDR3nt: TGTGCCTGGAGTGTGGGCAGGGGGGCTAGGTATAGCAATCAGCCCCAGCATTTT

j_gene: TRBJ2-1
abundance: .
d_gene: TRBD2
v_gene: TRBV6-2/TRBV6-3
CDR3aa: CASSYSAPAGGWNEQFF
CDR3nt: TGTGCCAGCAGTTATTCAGCTCCTGCGGGGGGTTGGAATGAGCAGTTCTTC

j_gene: TRBJ2-1
abundance: .
d_gene: .
v_gene: TRBV13
CDR3aa: CASSLAPSDRGSEQFF
CDR3nt: TGTGCCAGCAGCCTAGCCCCCAGCGATCGAGGGAGCGAGCAGTTCTTC

j_gene: TRBJ2-3
abundance: .
d_gene: TRBD2
v_gene: TRBV6-5
CDR3aa: CASSYLSGGANTQYF
CDR3nt: TGTGCCAGCAGTTACCTGAGCGGGGGGGCCAATACGCAGTATTTT

j_gene: TRBJ1-2
abundance: .
d_gene: TRBD1
v_gene: TRBV11-3
CDR3aa: CASSRYGTGDGYTF
CDR3nt: TGTGCCAGCAGTCGTTACGGGACAGGGGATGGCTACACCTTC

j_gene: TRBJ1-5
abundance: .
d_gene: .
v_gene: TRBV9
CDR3aa: CASSPQGGSNQPQHF
CDR3nt: TGTGCCAGCAGCCCCCAGGGTGGTAGCAATCAGCCCCAGCATTTT

j_gene: TRBJ2-5
abundance: .
d_gene: .
v_gene: TRBV5-1
CDR3aa: CASSGQQETQYF
CDR3nt: TGCGCCAGCAGTGGACAGCAAGAGACCCAGTACTTC

j_gene: TRBJ2-4
abundance: once
d_gene: .
v_gene: TRBV5-4
CDR3aa: CASSLQGLAKNIQYF
CDR3nt: TGTGCCAGCAGCTTACAGGGTTTGGCCAAAAACATTCAGTACTTC

j_gene: TRBJ1-1
abundance: .
d_gene: .
v_gene: TRBV30
CDR3aa: CAWSAGGHITSEAFF
CDR3nt: TGTGCCTGGAGTGCCGGTGGACACATTACATCTGAAGCTTTCTTT

j_gene: TRBJ2-7
abundance: .
d_gene: .
v_gene: TRBV5-6
CDR3aa: CASSLEGGEQYF
CDR3nt: TGTGCCAGCAGCTTGGAAGGGGGCGAGCAGTACTTC

j_gene: TRBJ2-1
abundance: .
d_gene: TRBD2
v_gene: TRBV6-5
CDR3aa: CASSYSVASGNNEQFF
CDR3nt: TGTGCCAGCAGTTACTCTGTCGCTAGCGGAAACAATGAGCAGTTCTTC

j_gene: TRBJ2-1
abundance: .
d_gene: TRBD2
v_gene: TRBV19
CDR3aa: CASRPVTSGILNEQFF
CDR3nt: TGTGCCAGTAGGCCGGTGACTAGCGGAATACTGAATGAGCAGTTCTTC

j_gene: TRBJ2-5
abundance: .
d_gene: TRBD2
v_gene: TRBV6-5
CDR3aa: CASSYSGVQETQYF
CDR3nt: TGTGCCAGCAGTTACAGCGGGGTACAAGAGACCCAGTACTTC

j_gene: TRBJ2-7
abundance: .
d_gene: TRBD1
v_gene: TRBV5-1
CDR3aa: CASSLMDRGPYEQYF
CDR3nt: TGCGCCAGCAGCCTGATGGACAGGGGTCCCTACGAGCAGTACTTC

j_gene: TRBJ2-2
abundance: once
d_gene: .
v_gene: TRBV12-3/TRBV12-4
CDR3aa: CASSRGYTGELFF
CDR3nt: TGTGCCAGCAGTCGAGGGTATACCGGGGAGCTGTTTTTT